The source of this TCR beta chain is a study of CD8 T cells in ankylosing spondylitis. Study-wide points: The authors found the disease-linked clones to be CD8+ and relatively rare in peripheral blood. Fewer than 10 highly homologous variants made up a TCR beta motif that seemed to typify ankylosing spondylitis blood. Before this, some motif variants had been reported in reactive arthritis synovial fluid and blood. Reportedly, disease-linked clones are significantly enriched in ankylosing spondylitis patients' matched synovial fluid.

The germline V gene encodes CDR1 DFQATT and CDR2 SNEGSKA (reference sequence). V was pared by 4 bases and J by 4 bases, with 13 bases between. The CDR3 loop spans 14 amino acids. As the method for making TCR beta libraries, quantitative 5'-RACE with molecular barcodes was used. TCRdb redid the calling of the 5' RACE reads with MiXCR, one entry per CDR3 protein. The table has 750,000 to 850,000 distinct CDR3 sequences, 10% to 15% seen once. As to this clonotype: As yet, its antigen is unknown.

Specimen: blood, either unsorted or a sorted T cell fraction (not recorded which). This receptor was taken from a male donor with ankylosing spondylitis. This chain uses TRBV20-1 with TRBJ2-2; D is unclear. CDR3 sequence: CSANKNPTTGELFF. The CDR3 bases are TGCAGTGCTAATAAGAACCCGACCACCGGGGAGCTGTTTTTT.